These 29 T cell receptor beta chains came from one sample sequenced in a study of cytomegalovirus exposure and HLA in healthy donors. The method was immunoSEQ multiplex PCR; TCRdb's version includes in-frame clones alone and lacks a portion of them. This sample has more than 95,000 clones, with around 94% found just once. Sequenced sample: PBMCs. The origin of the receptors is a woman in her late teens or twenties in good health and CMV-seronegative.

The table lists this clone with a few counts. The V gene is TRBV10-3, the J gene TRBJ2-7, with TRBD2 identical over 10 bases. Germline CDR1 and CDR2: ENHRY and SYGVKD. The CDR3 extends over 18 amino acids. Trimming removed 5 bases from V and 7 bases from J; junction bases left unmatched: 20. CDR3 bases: TGTGCCATCAGTTCCAGGAGGGGTAGCGGGGGGCCATGGAGGGAGCAGTACTTC. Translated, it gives CAISSRRGSGGPWREQYF.

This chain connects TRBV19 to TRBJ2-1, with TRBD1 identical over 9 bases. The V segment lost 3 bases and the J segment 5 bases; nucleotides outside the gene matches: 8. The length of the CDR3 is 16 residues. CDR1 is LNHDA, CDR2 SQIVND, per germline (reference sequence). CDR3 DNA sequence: TGTGCCAGTAGTATCCCAGACAGGGGGTCCCACAATGAGCAGTTCTTC. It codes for CASSIPDRGSHNEQFF. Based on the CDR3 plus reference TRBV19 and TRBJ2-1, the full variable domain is DGGITQSPKYLFRKEGQNVTLSCEQNLNHDAMYWYRQDPGQGLRLIYYSQIVNDFQKGDIAEGYSVSREKKESFPLTVTSAQKNPTAFYLCASSIPDRGSHNEQFFGPGTRLTVL.

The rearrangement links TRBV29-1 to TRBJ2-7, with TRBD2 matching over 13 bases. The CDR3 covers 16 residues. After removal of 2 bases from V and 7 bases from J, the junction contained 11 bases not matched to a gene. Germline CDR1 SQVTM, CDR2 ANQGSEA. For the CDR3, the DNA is TGCAGCGTTGAACTACTAGCGGGGGGGCCGTCCGGGGAGCAGTACTTC. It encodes CSVELLAGGPSGEQYF.

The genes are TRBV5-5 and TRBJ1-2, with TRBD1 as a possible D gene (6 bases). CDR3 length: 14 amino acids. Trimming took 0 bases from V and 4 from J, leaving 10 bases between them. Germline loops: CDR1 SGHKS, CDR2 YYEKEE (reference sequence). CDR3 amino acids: CASSLGRGGYGYTF. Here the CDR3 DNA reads TGTGCCAGCAGCTTGGGCAGGGGTGGCTATGGCTACACCTTC. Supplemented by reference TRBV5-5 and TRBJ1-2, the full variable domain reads DAGVTQSPTHLIKTRGQQVTLRCSPISGHKSVSWYQQVLGQGPQFIFQYYEKEERGRGNFPDRFSARQFPNYSSELNVNALLLGDSALYLCASSLGRGGYGYTFGSGTRLTVV.

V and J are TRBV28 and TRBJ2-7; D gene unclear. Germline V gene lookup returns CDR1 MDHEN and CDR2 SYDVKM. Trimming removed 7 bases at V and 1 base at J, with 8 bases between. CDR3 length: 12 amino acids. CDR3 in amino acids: CASTKSSYEQYF. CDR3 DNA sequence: TGTGCCAGCACCAAGAGTTCCTACGAGCAGTACTTC.

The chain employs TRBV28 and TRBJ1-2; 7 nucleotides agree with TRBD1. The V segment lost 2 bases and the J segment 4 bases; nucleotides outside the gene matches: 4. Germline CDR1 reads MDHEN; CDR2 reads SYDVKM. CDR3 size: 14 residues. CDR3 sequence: CASSLVQGPYGYTF. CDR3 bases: TGTGCCAGCAGTTTAGTACAGGGGCCCTATGGCTACACCTTC.

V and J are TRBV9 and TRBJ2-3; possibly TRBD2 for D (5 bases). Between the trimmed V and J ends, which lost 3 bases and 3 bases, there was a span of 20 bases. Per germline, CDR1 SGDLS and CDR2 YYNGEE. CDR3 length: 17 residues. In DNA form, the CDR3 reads TGTGCCAGCAGCGGGGAGTTTGGGCGGCAAGAGACAGATACGCAGTATTTT. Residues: CASSGEFGRQETDTQYF.

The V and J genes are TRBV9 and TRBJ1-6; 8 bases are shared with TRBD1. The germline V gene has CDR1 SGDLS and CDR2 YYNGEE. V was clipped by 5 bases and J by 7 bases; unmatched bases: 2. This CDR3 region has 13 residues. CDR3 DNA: TGTGCCAGCAGTCCAGGGGGCAATTCACCCCTCCACTTT. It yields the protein CASSPGGNSPLHF.

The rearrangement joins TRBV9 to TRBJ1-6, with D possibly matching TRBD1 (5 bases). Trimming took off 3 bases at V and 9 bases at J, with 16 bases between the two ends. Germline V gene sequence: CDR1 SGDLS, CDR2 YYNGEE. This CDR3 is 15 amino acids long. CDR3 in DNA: TGTGCCAGCAGCGCCGATGCGGGGGACGGTTCACCCCTCCACTTT. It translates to CASSADAGDGSPLHF.

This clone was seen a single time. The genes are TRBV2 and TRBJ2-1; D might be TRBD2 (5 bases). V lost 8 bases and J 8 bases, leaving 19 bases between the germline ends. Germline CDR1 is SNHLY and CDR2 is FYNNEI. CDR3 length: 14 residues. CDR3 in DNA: TGTGCCAGCCGCTCGGGATTTAAGGGAGATGAGCAGTTCTTC. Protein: CASRSGFKGDEQFF. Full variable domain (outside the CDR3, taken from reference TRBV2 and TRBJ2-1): EPEVTQTPSHQVTQMGQEVILRCVPISNHLYFYWYRQILGQKVEFLVSFYNNEISEKSEIFDDQFSVERPDGSNFTLKIRSTKLEDSAMYFCASRSGFKGDEQFFGPGTRLTVL.

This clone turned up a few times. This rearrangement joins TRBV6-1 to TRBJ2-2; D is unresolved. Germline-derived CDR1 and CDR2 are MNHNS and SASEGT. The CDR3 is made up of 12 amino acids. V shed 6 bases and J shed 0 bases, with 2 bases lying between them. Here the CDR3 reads CASSANTGELFF. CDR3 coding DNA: TGTGCCAGCAGCGCGAACACCGGGGAGCTGTTTTTT.

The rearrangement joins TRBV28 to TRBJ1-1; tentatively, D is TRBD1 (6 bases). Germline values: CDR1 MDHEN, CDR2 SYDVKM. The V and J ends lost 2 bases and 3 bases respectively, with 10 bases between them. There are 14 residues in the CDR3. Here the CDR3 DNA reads TGTGCCAGCAGTTTAACAGGGCGGGACACTGAAGCTTTCTTT. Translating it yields CASSLTGRDTEAFF.

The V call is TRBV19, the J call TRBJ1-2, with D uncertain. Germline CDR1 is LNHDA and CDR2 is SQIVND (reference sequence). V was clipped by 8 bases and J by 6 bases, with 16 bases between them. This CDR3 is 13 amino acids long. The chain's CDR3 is CASSLWGADGYTF. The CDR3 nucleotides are TGTGCCAGTTCTTTGTGGGGAGCGGATGGCTACACCTTC. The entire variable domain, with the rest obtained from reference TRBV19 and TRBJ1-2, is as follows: DGGITQSPKYLFRKEGQNVTLSCEQNLNHDAMYWYRQDPGQGLRLIYYSQIVNDFQKGDIAEGYSVSREKKESFPLTVTSAQKNPTAFYLCASSLWGADGYTFGSGTRLTVV.

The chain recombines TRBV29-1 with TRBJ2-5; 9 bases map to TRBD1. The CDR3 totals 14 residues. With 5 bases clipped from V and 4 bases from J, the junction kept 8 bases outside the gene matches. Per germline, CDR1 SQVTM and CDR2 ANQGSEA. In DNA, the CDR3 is TGCAGCGTTTCAACACAGGGGGCTTTAGAGACCCAGTACTTC. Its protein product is CSVSTQGALETQYF. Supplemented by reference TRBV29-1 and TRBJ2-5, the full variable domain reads SAVISQKPSRDICQRGTSLTIQCQVDSQVTMMFWYRQQPGQSLTLIATANQGSEATYESGFVIDKFPISRPNLTFSTLTVSNMSPEDSSIYLCSVSTQGALETQYFGPGTRLLVL.

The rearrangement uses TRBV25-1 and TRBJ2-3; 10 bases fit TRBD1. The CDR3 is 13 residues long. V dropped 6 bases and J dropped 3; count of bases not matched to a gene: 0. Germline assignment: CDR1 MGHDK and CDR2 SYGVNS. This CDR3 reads CASRGQGTDTQYF. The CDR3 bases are TGTGCCAGCAGGGGACAGGGGACAGATACGCAGTATTTT.

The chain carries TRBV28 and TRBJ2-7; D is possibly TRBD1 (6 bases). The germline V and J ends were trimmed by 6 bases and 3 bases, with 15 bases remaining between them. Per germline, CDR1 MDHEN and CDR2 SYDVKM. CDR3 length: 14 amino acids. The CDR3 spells CASSPPRGFYEQYF. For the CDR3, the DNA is TGTGCCAGCAGCCCACCTAGGGGGTTCTACGAGCAGTACTTC.

This CDR3 is CASSGIGGGNQPQHF. The DNA of the CDR3 is TGCGCCAGCAGTGGTATAGGAGGCGGCAATCAGCCCCAGCATTTT. The chain links TRBV10-2 to TRBJ1-5; D remains ambiguous. This CDR3 is built from 15 residues. V was pared by 4 bases and J by 2 bases, with 12 bases between. The germline V gene encodes CDR1 WSHSY and CDR2 SAAADI.

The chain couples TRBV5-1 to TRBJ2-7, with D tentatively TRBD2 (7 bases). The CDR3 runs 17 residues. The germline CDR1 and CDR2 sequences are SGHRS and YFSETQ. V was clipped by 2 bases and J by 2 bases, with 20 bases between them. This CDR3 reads CASSLQLNGGRTYEQYF. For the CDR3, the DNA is TGCGCCAGCAGCTTACAGCTTAACGGGGGGCGAACCTACGAGCAGTACTTC.

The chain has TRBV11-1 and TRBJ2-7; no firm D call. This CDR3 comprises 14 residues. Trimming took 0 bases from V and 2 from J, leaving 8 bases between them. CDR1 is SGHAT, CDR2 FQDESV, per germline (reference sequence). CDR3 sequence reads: CASSLATETYEQYF. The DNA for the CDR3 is TGTGCCAGCAGCTTAGCCACCGAGACCTACGAGCAGTACTTC.

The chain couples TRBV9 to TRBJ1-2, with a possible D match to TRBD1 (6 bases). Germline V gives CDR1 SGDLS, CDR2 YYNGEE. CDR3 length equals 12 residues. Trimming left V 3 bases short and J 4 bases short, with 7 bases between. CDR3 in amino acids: CASSADSYGYTF. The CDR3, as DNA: TGTGCCAGCAGCGCGGACAGCTATGGCTACACCTTC.

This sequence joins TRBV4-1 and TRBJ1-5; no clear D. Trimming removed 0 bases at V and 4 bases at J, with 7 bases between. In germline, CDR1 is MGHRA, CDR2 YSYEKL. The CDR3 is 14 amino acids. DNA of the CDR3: TGCGCCAGCAGCCAAGAGGAGAAAAATCAGCCCCAGCATTTT. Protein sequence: CASSQEEKNQPQHF.

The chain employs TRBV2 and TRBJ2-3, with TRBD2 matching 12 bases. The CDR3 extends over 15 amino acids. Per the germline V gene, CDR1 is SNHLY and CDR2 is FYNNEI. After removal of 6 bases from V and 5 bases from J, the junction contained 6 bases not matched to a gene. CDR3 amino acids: CASRGTSGWGDTQYF. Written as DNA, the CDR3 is TGTGCCAGCAGGGGGACTAGCGGGTGGGGAGATACGCAGTATTTT.

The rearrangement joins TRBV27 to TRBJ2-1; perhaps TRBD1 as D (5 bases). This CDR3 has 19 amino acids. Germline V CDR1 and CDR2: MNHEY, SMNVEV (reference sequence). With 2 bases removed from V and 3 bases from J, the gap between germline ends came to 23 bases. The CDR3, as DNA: TGTGCCAGCAGTTTACGGCAGGGTGGACACAAAAGCCTCTACAATGAGCAGTTCTTC. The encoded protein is CASSLRQGGHKSLYNEQFF.

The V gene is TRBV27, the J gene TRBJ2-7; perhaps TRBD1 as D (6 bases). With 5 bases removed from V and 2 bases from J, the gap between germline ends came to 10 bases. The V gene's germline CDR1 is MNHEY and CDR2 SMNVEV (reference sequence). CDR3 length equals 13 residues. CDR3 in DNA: TGTGCCAGCAGTGCGGACAGAACCTACGAGCAGTACTTC. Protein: CASSADRTYEQYF.

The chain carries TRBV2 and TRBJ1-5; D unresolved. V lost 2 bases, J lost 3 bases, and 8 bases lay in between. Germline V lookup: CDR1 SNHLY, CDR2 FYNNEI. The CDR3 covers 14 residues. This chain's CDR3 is CASSENRDNQPQHF. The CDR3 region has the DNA TGTGCCAGCAGTGAAAACAGAGACAATCAGCCCCAGCATTTT. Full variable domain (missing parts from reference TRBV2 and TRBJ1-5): EPEVTQTPSHQVTQMGQEVILRCVPISNHLYFYWYRQILGQKVEFLVSFYNNEISEKSEIFDDQFSVERPDGSNFTLKIRSTKLEDSAMYFCASSENRDNQPQHFGDGTRLSIL.

The CDR3 protein is CASSGLLARETQYF. The DNA of the CDR3 is TGTGCCAGCAGTGGACTACTAGCGCGAGAGACCCAGTACTTC. V and J are TRBV6-1 and TRBJ2-5, with 7 bases aligning to TRBD2. Germline values: CDR1 MNHNS, CDR2 SASEGT. This CDR3 spans 14 amino acids. Losses at the gene ends were 4 bases for V and 4 bases for J; bases not matched to a gene: 6.

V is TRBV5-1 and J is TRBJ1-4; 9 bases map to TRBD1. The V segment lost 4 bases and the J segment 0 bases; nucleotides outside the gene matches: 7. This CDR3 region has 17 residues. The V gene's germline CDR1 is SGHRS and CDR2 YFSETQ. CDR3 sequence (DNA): TGCGCCAGCAGCCGTCGGGGACAGGGAACAACTAATGAAAAACTGTTTTTT. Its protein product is CASSRRGQGTTNEKLFF.

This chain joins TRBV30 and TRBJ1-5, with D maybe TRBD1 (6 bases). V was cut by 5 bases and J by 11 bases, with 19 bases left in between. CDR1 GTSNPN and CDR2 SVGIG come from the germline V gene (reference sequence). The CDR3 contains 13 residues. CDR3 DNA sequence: TGTGCCTGGGCTACAGGGCCGACCTCAGCCCAGCATTTT. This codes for CAWATGPTSAQHF.

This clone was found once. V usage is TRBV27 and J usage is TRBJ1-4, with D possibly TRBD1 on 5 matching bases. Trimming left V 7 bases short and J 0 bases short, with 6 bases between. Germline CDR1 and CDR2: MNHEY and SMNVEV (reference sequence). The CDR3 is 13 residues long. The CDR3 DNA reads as TGTGCCAGCATGACAGCAACTAATGAAAAACTGTTTTTT. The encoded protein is CASMTATNEKLFF. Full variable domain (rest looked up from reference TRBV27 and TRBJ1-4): EAQVTQNPRYLITVTGKKLTVTCSQNMNHEYMSWYRQDPGLGLRQIYYSMNVEVTDKGDVPEGYKVSRKEKRNFPLILESPSPNQTSLYFCASMTATNEKLFFGSGTQLSVL.